These T cell receptor beta chains were read from a single sample in a study of T cells in Graves' hyperthyroidism and ophthalmopathy. TCRdb ran MiXCR on the multiplex PCR reads and lists one entry per CDR3 protein. The top ten hold 13% of the sample, which has approximately 430,000 distinct CDR3 sequences, under 15% seen once. Source material: blood. The receptors stem from a man younger than 30 with Graves' ophthalmopathy. CDR3s include the opening cysteine and the closing phenylalanine or tryptophan. The order of the fields is J gene, V gene, CDR3 length, CDR3 protein.

J gene: TRBJ1-2; V gene: TRBV28; CDR3 length: 16; CDR3 protein: CASSLPGHPRTGGYTF
J gene: TRBJ2-1; V gene: TRBV4-2; CDR3 length: 16; CDR3 protein: CASSQDTGGSYNEQFF
J gene: TRBJ2-7; V gene: TRBV6-1; CDR3 length: 16; CDR3 protein: CASRNDGQGGIYEQYF
J gene: TRBJ1-1; V gene: TRBV2; CDR3 length: 12; CDR3 protein: CASSRDSPEAFF
J gene: TRBJ2-3; V gene: TRBV13; CDR3 length: 14; CDR3 protein: CASSFGASTDTQYF
J gene: TRBJ2-3; V gene: TRBV30; CDR3 length: 15; CDR3 protein: CATRGLAGAADTQYF
J gene: TRBJ1-2; V gene: TRBV2; CDR3 length: 12; CDR3 protein: CASIRTGDGYTF
J gene: TRBJ2-1; V gene: TRBV19; CDR3 length: 14; CDR3 protein: CASKGLLSYNEQFF
J gene: TRBJ2-5; V gene: TRBV5-1; CDR3 length: 16; CDR3 protein: CASSSVLLARQETQYF
J gene: TRBJ2-5; V gene: TRBV4-2; CDR3 length: 17; CDR3 protein: CASSQTIGSGGSETQYF
J gene: TRBJ2-5; V gene: TRBV7-6; CDR3 length: 16; CDR3 protein: CASSIGTGNLRETQYF
J gene: TRBJ2-7; V gene: TRBV20-1; CDR3 length: 18; CDR3 protein: CSASFSGTSKGMSYEQYF
J gene: TRBJ2-2; V gene: TRBV24-1; CDR3 length: 14; CDR3 protein: CATSDSDLTGELFF
J gene: TRBJ1-4; V gene: TRBV19; CDR3 length: 16; CDR3 protein: CASSAAEGVSNEKLFF
J gene: TRBJ2-1; V gene: TRBV27; CDR3 length: 13; CDR3 protein: CASRRDWDNEQFF
J gene: TRBJ2-3; V gene: TRBV9; CDR3 length: 16; CDR3 protein: CASSVGAGPSTDTQYF
J gene: TRBJ2-3; V gene: TRBV2; CDR3 length: 13; CDR3 protein: CASNREGTDTQYF
J gene: TRBJ2-5; V gene: TRBV30; CDR3 length: 12; CDR3 protein: CAWSWGAETQYF
J gene: TRBJ1-5; V gene: TRBV10-3; CDR3 length: 17; CDR3 protein: CAISQSDTSDGNQPQHF
J gene: TRBJ1-5; V gene: TRBV24-1; CDR3 length: 14; CDR3 protein: CATSDGTGSGPQHF
J gene: TRBJ2-7; V gene: TRBV6-5; CDR3 length: 15; CDR3 protein: CASSYSKRGQGEQYF
J gene: TRBJ1-5; V gene: TRBV4-1; CDR3 length: 16; CDR3 protein: CASSPTGDFSNQPQHF
J gene: TRBJ1-2; V gene: TRBV19; CDR3 length: 12; CDR3 protein: CASSTSFYGYTF
J gene: TRBJ2-7; V gene: TRBV30; CDR3 length: 15; CDR3 protein: CAWSVQAGGIYEQYF
J gene: TRBJ2-3; V gene: TRBV20-1; CDR3 length: 13; CDR3 protein: CSAQLMIRDAQYF
J gene: TRBJ2-7; V gene: TRBV11-3; CDR3 length: 13; CDR3 protein: CASSSTTLGEQYF
J gene: TRBJ1-2; V gene: TRBV27; CDR3 length: 14; CDR3 protein: CASSARGGPNGYTF
J gene: TRBJ1-2; V gene: TRBV7-9; CDR3 length: 13; CDR3 protein: CASSLDRAYGYTF
J gene: TRBJ1-6; V gene: TRBV12-3/TRBV12-4; CDR3 length: 14; CDR3 protein: CASSLWSSVSPLHF
J gene: TRBJ2-7; V gene: TRBV27; CDR3 length: 11; CDR3 protein: CASRWGGEQYF
J gene: TRBJ2-1; V gene: TRBV30; CDR3 length: 13; CDR3 protein: CAWRGLAGNEQFF
J gene: TRBJ1-1; V gene: TRBV5-1; CDR3 length: 15; CDR3 protein: CASSLLGGSRTEAFF
J gene: TRBJ1-5; V gene: TRBV19; CDR3 length: 13; CDR3 protein: CASSVIRDQPQHF
J gene: TRBJ2-1; V gene: TRBV7-6; CDR3 length: 12; CDR3 protein: CASSRQGSEQFF
J gene: TRBJ2-7; V gene: TRBV28; CDR3 length: 15; CDR3 protein: CASSTPGSDSYEQYF
J gene: TRBJ2-7; V gene: TRBV20-1; CDR3 length: 14; CDR3 protein: CSAPVQEGSHEQYF
J gene: TRBJ2-3; V gene: TRBV9; CDR3 length: 16; CDR3 protein: CASSVGGSASTDTQYF
J gene: TRBJ2-3; V gene: TRBV20-1; CDR3 length: 14; CDR3 protein: CSARVAGGTDTQYF
J gene: TRBJ2-7; V gene: TRBV19; CDR3 length: 14; CDR3 protein: CASSREGQGYEQYF
J gene: TRBJ1-1; V gene: TRBV7-9; CDR3 length: 15; CDR3 protein: CASSLAGFMNTEAFF
J gene: TRBJ2-5; V gene: TRBV10-3; CDR3 length: 16; CDR3 protein: CAISSDSHPNQETQYF
J gene: TRBJ2-2; V gene: TRBV5-5; CDR3 length: 14; CDR3 protein: CASSWTGSAGELFF
J gene: TRBJ2-7; V gene: TRBV7-6; CDR3 length: 13; CDR3 protein: CASSLARQDEQYF
J gene: TRBJ2-7; V gene: TRBV7-9; CDR3 length: 15; CDR3 protein: CASRKGTARLYEQYF
J gene: TRBJ1-5; V gene: TRBV20-1; CDR3 length: 17; CDR3 protein: CSASEAGQGSFNQPQHF
J gene: TRBJ2-7; V gene: TRBV12-3/TRBV12-4; CDR3 length: 13; CDR3 protein: CATQDRGSYEQYF
J gene: TRBJ2-7; V gene: TRBV4-2; CDR3 length: 14; CDR3 protein: CASSQDPASGEQYF
J gene: TRBJ2-7; V gene: TRBV6-6; CDR3 length: 14; CDR3 protein: CASSYGQLQYEQYF
J gene: TRBJ2-7; V gene: TRBV12-3/TRBV12-4; CDR3 length: 12; CDR3 protein: CASRSEGGEQYF
J gene: TRBJ2-7; V gene: TRBV2; CDR3 length: 13; CDR3 protein: CASTGHPTYEQYF
J gene: TRBJ2-2; V gene: TRBV18; CDR3 length: 16; CDR3 protein: CASSPQGSANTGELFF
J gene: TRBJ1-2; V gene: TRBV6-1; CDR3 length: 15; CDR3 protein: CASSDARTGAYGYTF